Following are 32 T cell receptor beta chains from one sample sequenced in a study of T cell repertoires in cytomegalovirus infection. TCRdb passed the reads through MiXCR, listing each CDR3 protein once. This repertoire shows more than 200,000 distinct CDR3 sequences, less than 9.5% found once; its top ten account for around 15%. The sample taken for sequencing was PBMCs. Source of these receptors: a human donor in good health (CMV status not recorded). Some clones in this sample may be carry-over from other donors' samples.

This clonotype showed up many times. V gene TRBV5-6 combines with J gene TRBJ2-7; D ambiguous. Trimming removed 0 bases at V and 3 bases at J, with 7 bases between. The CDR3 has 13 residues. CDR1 and CDR2 from the germline V gene are SGHDT and YYEEEE. The CDR3 is CASSLGTFYEQYF. CDR3 DNA sequence: TGTGCCAGCAGCTTGGGGACGTTCTACGAGCAGTACTTC.

This clonotype was found many times. The chain joins TRBV25-1 to TRBJ2-1, with D perhaps being TRBD1 or TRBD2 (5 bases each). Trimming stripped 2 bases from V and 4 bases from J, with 9 bases between. The CDR3 has 14 amino acids. CDR1 is MGHDK, CDR2 SYGVNS, per germline. CDR3 sequence: CASSEVGDYNEQFF. The CDR3 nucleotides read TGTGCCAGCAGTGAAGTGGGGGATTACAATGAGCAGTTCTTC.

At least ten counts were recorded for this clonotype. The J gene is TRBJ1-2, the V gene TRBV7-2, with D maybe TRBD1 (6 bases). This CDR3 contains 15 residues. Trimming took 0 bases from V and 2 from J, leaving 10 bases between them. The germline gives CDR1 SGHTA, CDR2 FQGNSA. CDR3 loop: CASSLAQGWNYGYTF. Written as DNA, the CDR3 is TGTGCCAGCAGCTTAGCACAGGGCTGGAACTATGGCTACACCTTC.

The chain employs TRBV12-3 or TRBV12-4 and TRBJ1-3, with D unclear. The CDR3 covers 15 residues. Trimming took 6 bases from V and 5 from J, leaving 17 bases between them. The DNA for the CDR3 is TGTGCCAGCAGACCCATGGCGGGTATCAGAAACACCATATATTTT. Protein sequence: CASRPMAGIRNTIYF.

This clonotype was recorded at least ten times. This sequence joins TRBV7-2 and TRBJ1-1; D not certain. Trimming took 5 bases from V and 6 from J, leaving 16 bases between them. The CDR3 is made up of 14 amino acids. Germline values: CDR1 SGHTA, CDR2 FQGNSA. The CDR3 protein is CASSPRGLISEAFF. CDR3 nucleotide sequence: TGTGCCAGCAGCCCCCGCGGCCTCATTTCTGAAGCTTTCTTT. Together with reference TRBV7-2 and TRBJ1-1, the CDR3 gives the full variable domain: GAGVSQSPSNKVTEKGKDVELRCDPISGHTALYWYRQSLGQGLEFLIYFQGNSAPDKSGLPSDRFSAERTGGSVSTLTIQRTQQEDSAVYLCASSPRGLISEAFFGQGTRLTVV.

This clonotype has a handful of counts. The chain employs TRBV28 and TRBJ2-5, with D possibly called TRBD1 or TRBD2 (6 bases each). V lost 5 bases and J 2 bases, leaving 18 bases between the germline ends. From germline, CDR1 is MDHEN and CDR2 SYDVKM. The CDR3 has 16 amino acids. For the CDR3, the DNA is TGTGCCAGCAGTGTGGGGGGCCCTGGGCAACAAGAGACCCAGTACTTC. Translating it yields CASSVGGPGQQETQYF.

This clonotype came up many times. The chain recombines TRBV5-1 with TRBJ2-6; tentatively, D is TRBD1 (5 bases). Trimming shortened V by 4 bases and J by 2 bases, and 16 bases separated the two germline ends. Germline CDR1 SGHRS, CDR2 YFSETQ. The length of the CDR3 is 17 residues. The CDR3 reads CASSRLGASAGANVLTF. CDR3 coding DNA: TGCGCCAGCAGCCGGCTAGGGGCGAGTGCTGGGGCCAACGTCCTGACTTTC.

In its sample, this clonotype was seen many times. The chain is built from TRBV20-1 and TRBJ1-5; tentative D call: TRBD1 (5 bases). Trimming shortened V by 6 bases and J by 2 bases, and 17 bases separated the two germline ends. CDR1 and CDR2 from the germline V gene are DFQATT and SNEGSKA (reference sequence). The CDR3 loop spans 15 amino acids. This CDR3 reads CSATRGVNGNQPQHF. The CDR3 DNA sequence: TGCAGTGCCACCCGGGGGGTGAACGGCAATCAGCCCCAGCATTTT.

This clonotype came up many times. The rearrangement links TRBV6-1 to TRBJ2-7; 8 bases map to TRBD1. In germline, CDR1 is MNHNS, CDR2 SASEGT. This CDR3 is 14 amino acids long. The V gene end was trimmed by 5 bases and the J gene end by 6 bases; junction bases not matched to a gene: 9. The CDR3 region has the DNA TGTGCCAGCAGTTCAGTCGGACAGGGTGCCGAGCAGTACTTC. Amino acid sequence: CASSSVGQGAEQYF.

At least ten counts were recorded for this clonotype. The CDR3 spells CASSLAGRVNTEAFF. CDR3 nucleotides: TGTGCCAGCAGCTTAGCGGGCAGGGTGAACACTGAAGCTTTCTTT. The chain couples TRBV7-2 to TRBJ1-1, with a tentative D call TRBD1 (5 bases). The CDR3 runs to 15 residues. The germline V and J ends were trimmed by 0 bases and 0 bases, with 8 bases remaining between them. CDR1 and CDR2 from the germline V gene are SGHTA and FQGNSA.

This clonotype was seen many times. The rearrangement joins TRBV7-8 to TRBJ2-3, with D perhaps matching TRBD2 (6 bases). V lost 1 base to trimming and J lost 5 bases, with 10 bases between them. The CDR3 loop spans 14 amino acids. Germline lookup yields CDR1 SGHVS and CDR2 FQNEAQ. Written as DNA, the CDR3 is TGTGCCAGCAGCTTAGGGACTATAGGAGATACGCAGTATTTT. It is translated as CASSLGTIGDTQYF.

This clonotype was counted many times. This chain uses TRBV7-2 with TRBJ1-6; D perhaps matches TRBD1 (6 bases). Germline lookup yields CDR1 SGHTA and CDR2 FQGNSA. Trimming removed 1 base at V and 7 bases at J, with 11 bases between. CDR3 size: 15 residues. The CDR3 protein is CASSLVQGGNSPLHF. The CDR3 DNA reads TGTGCCAGCAGCTTAGTACAGGGTGGCAATTCACCCCTCCACTTT.

The genes are TRBV28 and TRBJ2-7; TRBD1 agrees at 8 bases. The CDR3 contains 13 residues. The V and J ends lost 6 bases and 5 bases, in that order; junction bases with no gene match: 6. CDR1 is MDHEN and CDR2 is SYDVKM in the germline V gene. This CDR3 reads CASRTGAPHEQYF. CDR3 DNA sequence: TGTGCCAGCAGGACAGGGGCCCCCCACGAGCAGTACTTC. Variable domain in full (rest from reference TRBV28 and TRBJ2-7): DVKVTQSSRYLVKRTGEKVFLECVQDMDHENMFWYRQDPGLGLRLIYFSYDVKMKEKGDIPEGYSVSREKKERFSLILESASTNQTSMYLCASRTGAPHEQYFGPGTRLTVT.

This clonotype was detected many times. The chain links TRBV20-1 to TRBJ2-5; 7 nucleotides line up with TRBD2. Germline values: CDR1 DFQATT, CDR2 SNEGSKA (reference sequence). The CDR3 sequence is 13 residues long. After removal of 6 bases from V and 3 bases from J, the junction contained 7 bases not matched to a gene. This chain's CDR3 is CSAAGLKKETQYF. DNA for the CDR3: TGCAGTGCCGCGGGACTAAAAAAAGAGACCCAGTACTTC.

This clonotype was found many times. The chain recombines TRBV7-3 with TRBJ2-3; a possible D gene is TRBD2 (6 bases). The V and J ends lost 1 base and 1 base respectively, with 12 bases between them. The CDR3 has 16 residues. Germline lookup yields CDR1 SGHTA and CDR2 FQGTGA. In DNA form, the CDR3 reads TGTGCCAGCAGCTTAAAGGAGGGGTTGGGCACAGATACGCAGTATTTT. Protein sequence: CASSLKEGLGTDTQYF.

Only a few counts were recorded for this clonotype. This chain connects TRBV6-2 or TRBV6-3 to TRBJ1-2; 7 bases fit TRBD1. CDR1 is MNHEY and CDR2 is SVGEGT in the germline V gene. J lost 4 bases, V lost 6 bases, and 11 bases had no gene match. The CDR3 extends over 15 amino acids. DNA for the CDR3: TGTGCCAGCAGCGACCTGACAGGGCCGGGCTATGGCTACACCTTC. Amino acids: CASSDLTGPGYGYTF.

This clonotype occurred many times. The chain has TRBV28 and TRBJ2-5; D perhaps matches TRBD1 (5 bases). V was cut by 8 bases and J by 1 base, with 8 bases left in between. Germline lookup yields CDR1 MDHEN and CDR2 SYDVKM. The CDR3 sequence is 12 residues long. The CDR3 reads CASVGVQETQYF. The CDR3 DNA sequence: TGTGCCAGCGTAGGGGTCCAAGAGACCCAGTACTTC.

The J gene is TRBJ2-7, the V gene TRBV29-1; 10 bases are shared with TRBD2. Losses at the gene ends were 3 bases for V and 6 bases for J; bases not matched to a gene: 8. CDR1 SQVTM and CDR2 ANQGSEA come from the germline V gene. CDR3 length equals 14 residues. CDR3 loop: CSVEERGGRSEQYF. CDR3 bases: TGCAGCGTTGAGGAGCGGGGGGGCCGCAGCGAGCAGTACTTC.

This clonotype showed up just a few times. J is TRBJ2-1 and V is TRBV28, with 7 bases that match TRBD1. Trimming took 5 bases from V and 9 from J; bases not matched to a gene: 4. The CDR3 runs 12 residues. Germline CDR1 and CDR2: MDHEN and SYDVKM. CDR3 region: CASSPPGGEQFF. The CDR3 bases are TGTGCCAGCAGTCCCCCAGGGGGTGAGCAGTTCTTC. Full variable domain (rest looked up from reference TRBV28 and TRBJ2-1): DVKVTQSSRYLVKRTGEKVFLECVQDMDHENMFWYRQDPGLGLRLIYFSYDVKMKEKGDIPEGYSVSREKKERFSLILESASTNQTSMYLCASSPPGGEQFFGPGTRLTVL.

The chain joins TRBV20-1 to TRBJ2-3, with D possibly called TRBD1 or TRBD2 (6 bases each). Germline values: CDR1 DFQATT, CDR2 SNEGSKA (reference sequence). V lost 7 bases and J 0 bases, leaving 14 bases between the germline ends. The CDR3 covers 14 residues. CDR3 loop: CSGWGAASTDTQYF. CDR3 coding DNA: TGCAGTGGGTGGGGGGCCGCTAGCACAGATACGCAGTATTTT.

This clonotype was seen only a few times. The rearrangement joins TRBV27 to TRBJ2-7; 9 bases align to TRBD1. The V and J ends lost 7 bases and 3 bases, in that order; junction bases with no gene match: 10. CDR1 is MNHEY and CDR2 is SMNVEV in the germline V gene (reference sequence). The CDR3 totals 15 residues. CDR3: CASKRTGDGSYEQYF. CDR3 DNA sequence: TGTGCCAGCAAGCGGACAGGGGATGGTAGCTACGAGCAGTACTTC.

The chain carries TRBV28 and TRBJ1-1, with 10 bases identical to TRBD1. CDR1 is MDHEN and CDR2 is SYDVKM in the germline V gene. The J segment lost 5 bases and the V segment lost 8 bases, leaving 8 bases of the junction unmatched. The CDR3 totals 14 residues. The CDR3 coding sequence is TGTGCCAGCGGTAGACAGGGGGCGGGGACTGAAGCTTTCTTT. It is translated as CASGRQGAGTEAFF. Looking up the rest from reference TRBV28 and TRBJ1-1 gives the full variable domain: DVKVTQSSRYLVKRTGEKVFLECVQDMDHENMFWYRQDPGLGLRLIYFSYDVKMKEKGDIPEGYSVSREKKERFSLILESASTNQTSMYLCASGRQGAGTEAFFGQGTRLTVV.

This rearrangement joins TRBV6-6 to TRBJ1-3; 12 bases agree with TRBD1. The CDR3 consists of 14 residues. Germline CDR1 MNHNY, CDR2 SVGAGI (reference sequence). With V trimmed by 6 bases and J by 9 bases, 6 bases remained unmatched. For the CDR3, the DNA is TGTGCCAGCAGCCTGGGACAGGGGGCAAGCACCATATATTTT. Amino acid sequence: CASSLGQGASTIYF.

This clonotype was counted at least ten times. The chain carries TRBV18 and TRBJ1-1, with 7 bases identical to TRBD1. After removal of 6 bases from V and 4 bases from J, the junction contained 11 bases not matched to a gene. Germline V CDR1 and CDR2: KGHSH, LQKENI. CDR3 length equals 15 residues. The CDR3: CASSTNRGWGTEAFF. CDR3 coding DNA: TGTGCCAGCTCGACGAACAGGGGCTGGGGCACTGAAGCTTTCTTT.

The table lists this clonotype with many counts. The gene calls are TRBV28 and TRBJ2-7, with 9 nucleotides matching TRBD1. The ends lost 2 bases at V and 7 bases at J; junction bases unmatched: 9. The CDR3 has 15 residues. Germline CDR1 reads MDHEN; CDR2 reads SYDVKM. The CDR3 region has the DNA TGTGCCAGCAGTTTAAGGGACAGGGCGAGGGGGGAGCAGTACTTC. Encoded protein: CASSLRDRARGEQYF.

A few counts support this clonotype. The CDR3 DNA follows: TGTGCCAGCAGCCTTTACGGGGGCCCCACTGAAGCTTTCTTT. Protein: CASSLYGGPTEAFF. The genes are TRBV7-2 and TRBJ1-1, with a tentative D call TRBD1 (6 bases). The CDR3 is 14 residues long. The V gene lost 5 bases and the J gene lost 4 bases, with 14 bases spanning the gap. In germline, CDR1 is SGHTA, CDR2 FQGNSA.

The V gene is TRBV11-3, the J gene TRBJ1-1, with D tentatively TRBD1 (5 bases). V lost 1 base and J 5 bases, leaving 11 bases between the germline ends. This CDR3 has 14 amino acids. Germline V gene sequence: CDR1 SGHNT, CDR2 YENEEA. The CDR3 sequence: CASSLVRGGTEAFF. The CDR3 bases are TGTGCCAGCAGCTTAGTCCGGGGGGGGACTGAAGCTTTCTTT. The variable domain in full, with the rest retrieved from reference TRBV11-3 and TRBJ1-1, is EAGVVQSPRYKIIEKKQPVAFWCNPISGHNTLYWYLQNLGQGPELLIRYENEEAVDDSQLPKDRFSAERLKGVDSTLKIQPAELGDSAVYLCASSLVRGGTEAFFGQGTRLTVV.

Many counts were recorded for this clonotype. The gene calls are TRBV23-1 and TRBJ2-5, with D perhaps TRBD1 (5 bases). Being an ORF, TRBV23-1 has a function that is uncertain. V was trimmed by 11 bases and J by 0 bases, leaving 16 bases between them. CDR3 length equals 14 residues. The CDR3 is CALGPGHYQETQYF. The CDR3 DNA reads as TGCGCCTTGGGGCCAGGACATTACCAAGAGACCCAGTACTTC.

This clonotype was counted at least ten times. The chain links TRBV7-2 to TRBJ1-1; the D is unclear. In germline, CDR1 is SGHTA, CDR2 FQGNSA. The CDR3 runs to 13 residues. Trimming shortened V by 5 bases and J by 6 bases, and 13 bases separated the two germline ends. CDR3 protein: CASSRLYGAEAFF. CDR3 bases: TGTGCCAGCAGCAGGTTGTACGGGGCTGAAGCTTTCTTT.

Ten or more counts support this clonotype. This chain links TRBV7-2 with TRBJ2-3; 13 bases map to TRBD2. The CDR3 has 15 residues. Germline CDR1 SGHTA, CDR2 FQGNSA. The junction had 4 bases not matched to a gene; V was cut back by 8 bases and J by 2 bases. The CDR3 protein is CASRLAGGFTDTQYF. Written as DNA, the CDR3 is TGTGCCAGCCGACTAGCGGGGGGATTCACAGATACGCAGTATTTT.

This clonotype was seen at least ten times. The J gene is TRBJ1-1, the V gene TRBV7-9; 10 nucleotides line up with TRBD1. Germline lookup yields CDR1 SEHNR and CDR2 FQNEAQ (reference sequence). V dropped 2 bases and J dropped 1; count of bases not matched to a gene: 7. There are 17 residues in the CDR3. The CDR3 region has the DNA TGTGCCAGCAGCTTAAGCCGGGACAGGGGACCGAACACTGAAGCTTTCTTT. It yields the protein CASSLSRDRGPNTEAFF.

This clonotype was detected only a few times. This chain connects TRBV27 to TRBJ2-3; 9 nucleotides align to TRBD1. This CDR3 region has 14 residues. Per germline, CDR1 MNHEY and CDR2 SMNVEV (reference sequence). The trim removed 5 bases at V and 5 bases at J, leaving 5 bases unmatched. The CDR3 sequence: CASSRTGVEDTQYF. CDR3 DNA: TGTGCCAGCAGTAGGACAGGGGTGGAAGATACGCAGTATTTT.